The sequence of this T cell receptor (beta chain) was determined in a study of CD8+ T cells in alopecia areata. Sequencing used cDNA as its template, made by extracting RNA and reverse transcribing it. Some clones are missing from TCRdb's copy, which holds only in-frame ones; the method was immunoSEQ multiplex PCR. The table shows over 150,000 clones, with roughly 59% occurring only once. This clone was seen more than once but under ten times. V lost 0 bases, J lost 3 bases, and 6 bases stayed unmatched. Germline V gene lookup returns CDR1 SGDLS and CDR2 YYNGEE. The CDR3 is 15 residues long. The specimen was CD4+ T cells sorted from blood, collected at week 0. The TCR was taken from a human donor with alopecia areata. The J gene is TRBJ2-7, the V gene TRBV9, with 7 bases matching TRBD1. CDR3 nucleotides: TGTGCCAGCAGCGTAGGGACAGGAGAAAACTACGAGCAGTACTTC. Its translation: CASSVGTGENYEQYF.